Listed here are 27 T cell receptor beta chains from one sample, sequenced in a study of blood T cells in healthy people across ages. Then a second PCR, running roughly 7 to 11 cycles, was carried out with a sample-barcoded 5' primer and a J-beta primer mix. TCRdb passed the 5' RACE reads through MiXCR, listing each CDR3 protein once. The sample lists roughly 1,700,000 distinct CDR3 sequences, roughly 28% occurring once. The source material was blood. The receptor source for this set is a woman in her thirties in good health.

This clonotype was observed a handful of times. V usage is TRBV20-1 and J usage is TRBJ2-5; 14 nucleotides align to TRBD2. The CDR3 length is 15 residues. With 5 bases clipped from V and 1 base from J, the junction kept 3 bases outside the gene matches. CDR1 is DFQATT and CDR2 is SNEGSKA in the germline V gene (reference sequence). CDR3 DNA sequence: TGCAGTGCTCGGACTAGCGGGGGGATCCAAGAGACCCAGTACTTC. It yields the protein CSARTSGGIQETQYF.

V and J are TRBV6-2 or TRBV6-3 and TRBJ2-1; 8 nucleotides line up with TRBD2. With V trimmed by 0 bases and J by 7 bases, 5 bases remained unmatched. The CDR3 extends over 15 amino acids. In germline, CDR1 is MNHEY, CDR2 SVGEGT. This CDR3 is CASSYSAGGRNEQFF. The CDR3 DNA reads TGTGCCAGCAGTTACTCCGCGGGAGGTAGAAATGAGCAGTTCTTC.

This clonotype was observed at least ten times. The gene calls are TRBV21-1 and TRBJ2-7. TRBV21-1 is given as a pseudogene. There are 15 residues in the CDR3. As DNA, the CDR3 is TGTGCCAGCAGCAAACAGGACAGAAGCACCTACGAGCAGTACTTC. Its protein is CASSKQDRSTYEQYF.

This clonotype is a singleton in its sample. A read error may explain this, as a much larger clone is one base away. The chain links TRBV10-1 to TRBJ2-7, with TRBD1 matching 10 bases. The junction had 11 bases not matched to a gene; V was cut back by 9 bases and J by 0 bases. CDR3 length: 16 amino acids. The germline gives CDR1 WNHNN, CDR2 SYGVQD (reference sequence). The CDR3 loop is CASDTDRGVNSYEQYF. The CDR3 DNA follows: TGCGCCAGTGATACGGACAGGGGGGTCAACTCCTACGAGCAGTACTTC.

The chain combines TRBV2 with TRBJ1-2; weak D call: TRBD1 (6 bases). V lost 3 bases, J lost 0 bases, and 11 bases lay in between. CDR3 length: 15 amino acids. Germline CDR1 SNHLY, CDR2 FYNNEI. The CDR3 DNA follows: TGTGCCAGCAGTGAGGTTGGACAGTCTAACTATGGCTACACCTTC. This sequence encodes CASSEVGQSNYGYTF.

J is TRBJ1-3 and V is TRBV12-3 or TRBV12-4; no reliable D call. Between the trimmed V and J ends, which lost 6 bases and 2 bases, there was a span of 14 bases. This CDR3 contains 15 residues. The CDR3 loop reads CASSPRPGAGNTIYF. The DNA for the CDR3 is TGTGCCAGCAGCCCGCGACCCGGGGCTGGAAACACCATATATTTT.

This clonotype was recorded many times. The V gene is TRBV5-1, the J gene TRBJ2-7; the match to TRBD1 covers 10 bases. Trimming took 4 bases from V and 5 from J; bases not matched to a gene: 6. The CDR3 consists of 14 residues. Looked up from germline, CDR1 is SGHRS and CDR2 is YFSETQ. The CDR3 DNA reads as TGCGCCAGCAGCGAGGGACAGGGGCTCCACGAGCAGTACTTC. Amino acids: CASSEGQGLHEQYF. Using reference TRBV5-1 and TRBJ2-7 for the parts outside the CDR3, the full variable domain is KAGVTQTPRYLIKTRGQQVTLSCSPISGHRSVSWYQQTPGQGLQFLFEYFSETQRNKGNFPGRFSGRQFSNSRSEMNVSTLELGDSALYLCASSEGQGLHEQYFGPGTRLTVT.

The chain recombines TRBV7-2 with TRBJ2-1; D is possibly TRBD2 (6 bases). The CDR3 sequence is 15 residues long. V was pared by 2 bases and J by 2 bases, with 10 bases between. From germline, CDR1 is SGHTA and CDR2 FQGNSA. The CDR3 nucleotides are TGTGCCAGCAGCTTAAGGGACTCGCCCTACAATGAGCAGTTCTTC. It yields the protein CASSLRDSPYNEQFF.

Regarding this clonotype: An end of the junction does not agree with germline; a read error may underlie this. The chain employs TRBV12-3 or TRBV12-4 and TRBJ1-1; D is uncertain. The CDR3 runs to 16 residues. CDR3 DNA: TGTACCAGCAGTCTTATGTGGGAGGGAGGACTCGCTGAAGCTTTCTTT. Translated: CTSSLMWEGGLAEAFF.

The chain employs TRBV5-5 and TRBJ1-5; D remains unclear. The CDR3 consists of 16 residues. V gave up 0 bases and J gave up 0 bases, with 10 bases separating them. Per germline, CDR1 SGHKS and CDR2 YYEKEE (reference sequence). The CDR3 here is CASSLGSGDSNQPQHF. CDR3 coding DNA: TGTGCCAGCAGCTTGGGGTCCGGGGATAGCAATCAGCCCCAGCATTTT. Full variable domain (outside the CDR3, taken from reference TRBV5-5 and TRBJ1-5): DAGVTQSPTHLIKTRGQQVTLRCSPISGHKSVSWYQQVLGQGPQFIFQYYEKEERGRGNFPDRFSARQFPNYSSELNVNALLLGDSALYLCASSLGSGDSNQPQHFGDGTRLSIL.

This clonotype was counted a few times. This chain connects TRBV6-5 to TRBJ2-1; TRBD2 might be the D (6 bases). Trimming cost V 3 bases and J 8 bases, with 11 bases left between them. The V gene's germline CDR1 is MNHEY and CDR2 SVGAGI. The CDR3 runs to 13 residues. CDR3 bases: TGTGCCAGCAGTTATAGACTAGTCGATGAGCAGTTCTTC. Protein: CASSYRLVDEQFF.

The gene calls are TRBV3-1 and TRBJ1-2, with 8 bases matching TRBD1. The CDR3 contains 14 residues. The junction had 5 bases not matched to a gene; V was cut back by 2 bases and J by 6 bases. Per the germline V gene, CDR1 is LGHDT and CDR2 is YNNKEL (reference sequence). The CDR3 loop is CASSQTGQVDGYTF. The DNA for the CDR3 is TGTGCCAGCAGCCAAACGGGACAGGTTGATGGCTACACCTTC. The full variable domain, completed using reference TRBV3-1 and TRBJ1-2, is DTAVSQTPKYLVTQMGNDKSIKCEQNLGHDTMYWYKQDSKKFLKIMFSYNNKELIINETVPNRFSPKSPDKAHLNLHINSLELGDSAVYFCASSQTGQVDGYTFGSGTRLTVV.

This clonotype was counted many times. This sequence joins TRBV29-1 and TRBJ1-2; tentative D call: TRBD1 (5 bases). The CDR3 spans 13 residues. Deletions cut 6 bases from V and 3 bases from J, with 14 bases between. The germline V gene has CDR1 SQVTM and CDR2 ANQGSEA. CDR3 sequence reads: CSVDEGTDYGYTF. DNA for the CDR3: TGCAGCGTGGACGAGGGGACTGACTATGGCTACACCTTC.

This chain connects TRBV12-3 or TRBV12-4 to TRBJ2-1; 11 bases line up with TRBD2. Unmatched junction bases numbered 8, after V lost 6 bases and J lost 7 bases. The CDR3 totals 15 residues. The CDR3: CASRKLAGVANEQFF. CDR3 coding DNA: TGTGCCAGCAGGAAACTAGCGGGAGTAGCGAATGAGCAGTTCTTC.

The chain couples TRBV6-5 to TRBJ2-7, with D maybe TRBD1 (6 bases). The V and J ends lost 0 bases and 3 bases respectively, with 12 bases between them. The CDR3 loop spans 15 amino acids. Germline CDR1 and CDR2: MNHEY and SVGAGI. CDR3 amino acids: CASSYSLTGFYEQYF. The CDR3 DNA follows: TGTGCCAGCAGTTACTCGTTAACAGGGTTCTACGAGCAGTACTTC.

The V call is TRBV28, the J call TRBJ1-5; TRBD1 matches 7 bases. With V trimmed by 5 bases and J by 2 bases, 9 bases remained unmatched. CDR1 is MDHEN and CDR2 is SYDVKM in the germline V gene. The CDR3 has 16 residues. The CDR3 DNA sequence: TGTGCCAGCAGTCGCACCGGGACAGAGCGCAATCAGCCCCAGCATTTT. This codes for CASSRTGTERNQPQHF.

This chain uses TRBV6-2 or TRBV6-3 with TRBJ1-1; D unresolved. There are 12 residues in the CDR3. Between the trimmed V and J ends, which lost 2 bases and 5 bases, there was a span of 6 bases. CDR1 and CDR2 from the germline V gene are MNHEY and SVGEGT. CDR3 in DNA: TGTGCCAGCAGTTACGTGGTTACTGAAGCTTTCTTT. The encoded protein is CASSYVVTEAFF.

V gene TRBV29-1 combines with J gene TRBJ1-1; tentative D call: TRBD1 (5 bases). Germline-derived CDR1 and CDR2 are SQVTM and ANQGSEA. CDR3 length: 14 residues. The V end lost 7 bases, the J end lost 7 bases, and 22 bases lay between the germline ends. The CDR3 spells CSATRQPTALEAFF. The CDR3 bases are TGCAGCGCGACGCGACAACCGACAGCCCTTGAAGCTTTCTTT.

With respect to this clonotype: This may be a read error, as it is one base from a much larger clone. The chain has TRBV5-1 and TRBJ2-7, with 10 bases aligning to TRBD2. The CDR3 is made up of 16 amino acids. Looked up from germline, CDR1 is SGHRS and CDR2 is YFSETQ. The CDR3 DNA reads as TGCGCCAGCAGGGGGCTAGCGGGGGTCAACTCCTACGAGCAGTGCTTC. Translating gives CASRGLAGVNSYEQCF.

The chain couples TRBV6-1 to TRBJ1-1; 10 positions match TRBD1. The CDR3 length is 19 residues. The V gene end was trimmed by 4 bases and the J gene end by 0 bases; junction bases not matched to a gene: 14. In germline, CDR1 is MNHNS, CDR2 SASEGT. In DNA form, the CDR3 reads TGTGCCAGCAGTGTAGCAGCAGGGACAGGGGCCTTCATGAACACTGAAGCTTTCTTT. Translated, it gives CASSVAAGTGAFMNTEAFF.

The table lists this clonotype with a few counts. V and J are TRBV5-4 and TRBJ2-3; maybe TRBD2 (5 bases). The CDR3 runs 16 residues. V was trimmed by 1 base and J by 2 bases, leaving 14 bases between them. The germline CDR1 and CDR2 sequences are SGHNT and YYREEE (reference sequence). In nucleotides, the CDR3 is TGTGCCAGCAGCTTGACGGGCGGGCAATACACAGATACGCAGTATTTT. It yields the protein CASSLTGGQYTDTQYF.

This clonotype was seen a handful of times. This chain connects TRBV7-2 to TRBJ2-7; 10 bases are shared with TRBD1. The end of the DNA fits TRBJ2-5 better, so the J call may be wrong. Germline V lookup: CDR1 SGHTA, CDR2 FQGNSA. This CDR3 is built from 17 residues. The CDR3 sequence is CASSLRGFGTGVETQYF. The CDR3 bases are TGTGCCAGCAGCTTAAGGGGGTTTGGGACAGGGGTTGAGACCCAGTACTTC.

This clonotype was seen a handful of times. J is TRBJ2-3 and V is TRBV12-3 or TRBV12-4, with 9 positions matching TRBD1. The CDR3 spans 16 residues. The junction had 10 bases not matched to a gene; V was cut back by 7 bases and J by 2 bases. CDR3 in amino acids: CASNNNRGRYTDTQYF. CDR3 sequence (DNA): TGTGCCAGCAATAATAACAGGGGGCGTTACACAGATACGCAGTATTTT.

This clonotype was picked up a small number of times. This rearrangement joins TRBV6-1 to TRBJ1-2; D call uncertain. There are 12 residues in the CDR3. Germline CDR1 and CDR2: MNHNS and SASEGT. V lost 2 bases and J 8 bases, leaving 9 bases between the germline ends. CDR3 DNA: TGTGCCAGCAGTGAATTTGGGGTCGGCTACACCTTC. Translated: CASSEFGVGYTF.

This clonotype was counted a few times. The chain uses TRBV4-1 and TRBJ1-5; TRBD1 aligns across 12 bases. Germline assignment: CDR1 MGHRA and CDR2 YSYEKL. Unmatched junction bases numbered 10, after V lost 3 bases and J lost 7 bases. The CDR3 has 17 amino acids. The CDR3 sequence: CASSHEKGQGAGQPQHF. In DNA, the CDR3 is TGCGCCAGCAGCCACGAAAAGGGACAGGGGGCAGGACAGCCCCAGCATTTT.

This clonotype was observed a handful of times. The CDR3 nucleotides are TGCAGCGTTGAATCGGGCAGGGACAATGGCTACACCTTC. Translation gives CSVESGRDNGYTF. The V and J genes are TRBV29-1 and TRBJ1-2; D may be TRBD1 (6 bases). CDR1 is SQVTM, CDR2 ANQGSEA, per germline. V gave up 2 bases and J gave up 6 bases, with 13 bases separating them. The CDR3 totals 13 residues.

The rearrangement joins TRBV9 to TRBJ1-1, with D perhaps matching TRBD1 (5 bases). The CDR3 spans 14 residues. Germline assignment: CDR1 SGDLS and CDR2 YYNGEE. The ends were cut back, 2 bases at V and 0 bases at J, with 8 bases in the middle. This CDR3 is CASSVDSLNTEAFF. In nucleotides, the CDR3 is TGTGCCAGCAGCGTCGACAGCCTGAACACTGAAGCTTTCTTT.